This T cell receptor (beta chain) was recovered during a study of blood T cell repertoires in COVID-19. Study at large: Material from acute and convalescent COVID-19 was sourced from the United States, Italy and Spain. The cDNA or gDNA used as material had been derived from T cells, B-cell-depleted T cells, or PBMCs.

In the original analysis: The authors estimated nucleated cell counts from reference gene primer amplification. The assay was immunoSEQ multiplex PCR, and TCRdb's table has in-frame clones only and misses some. From that table come the V and J calls and clone size; the DNA was used to work out D and trimming. This table has over 85,000 clones, almost 90% appearing once. Germline loops: CDR1 SGHNT, CDR2 YYREEE (reference sequence). V lost 4 bases and J lost 4, with 9 bases in between. This CDR3 spans 13 amino acids. This receptor was identified in a woman between 65 and 79 years old with acute or convalescent COVID-19. This sequence joins TRBV5-4 and TRBJ1-5; D is possibly TRBD1 (6 bases). Sequencing was performed on peripheral blood. CDR3 in amino acids: CASSLDRNQPQHF. The CDR3 coding sequence is TGTGCCAGCAGCCTGGACAGAAATCAGCCCCAGCATTTT.